What follows are 7 T cell receptor beta chains derived from one specimen sequenced in a study of T cells after yellow fever vaccination. TCRdb re-derived calls from the 5' RACE reads in MiXCR, one entry per CDR3 protein. The profile shows over 110,000 distinct CDR3 sequences, about 7.7% of them singletons. Sequences were derived from CD4+ T cells sorted from PBMCs, sampled 5 days after the yellow fever booster vaccination. The receptors derive from a man aged 30 to 45 who received the YFV17D yellow fever vaccine.

This clonotype was counted at least ten times. The rearrangement links TRBV12-3 or TRBV12-4 to TRBJ1-2; 7 bases agree with TRBD1. With 4 bases clipped from V and 6 bases from J, the junction kept 5 bases outside the gene matches. The CDR3 sequence is 13 residues long. The CDR3 loop is CASSSAGGHGYTF. The CDR3 bases are TGTGCCAGCAGTTCGGCAGGGGGGCATGGCTACACCTTC.

This clonotype was observed many times. The V gene is TRBV23-1, the J gene TRBJ2-6, with D uncertain. TRBV23-1 is identified as an open reading frame with a role that is uncertain. The V end was cut by 7 bases, the J end by 1 base, with 14 bases between. This CDR3 comprises 16 residues. The CDR3 DNA reads as TGCGCCAGCAACCATCAAAGGGATTCTGGGGCCAACGTCCTGACTTTC. Its translation: CASNHQRDSGANVLTF.

This clonotype was counted at least ten times. The chain joins TRBV7-2 to TRBJ1-4; D is unclear. V was pared by 1 base and J by 2 bases, with 8 bases between. The CDR3 consists of 15 residues. Germline CDR1 reads SGHTA; CDR2 reads FQGNSA. The CDR3 region is CASSLESATNEKLFF. The CDR3 nucleotides read TGTGCCAGCAGCTTAGAGTCGGCTACTAATGAAAAACTGTTTTTT. The whole variable domain, filled in from reference TRBV7-2 and TRBJ1-4, reads GAGVSQSPSNKVTEKGKDVELRCDPISGHTALYWYRQSLGQGLEFLIYFQGNSAPDKSGLPSDRFSAERTGGSVSTLTIQRTQQEDSAVYLCASSLESATNEKLFFGSGTQLSVL.

The chain is built from TRBV6-2 or TRBV6-3 and TRBJ2-1, with TRBD2 identical over 7 bases. This CDR3 has 17 amino acids. Germline V gene data show CDR1 as MNHEY and CDR2 as SVGEGT. Trimming took 0 bases from V and 4 from J; bases not matched to a gene: 9. This chain's CDR3 is CASSYSSSGRLYNEQFF. CDR3 coding DNA: TGTGCCAGCAGTTACTCGTCTAGCGGCAGACTTTACAATGAGCAGTTCTTC.

Many counts were recorded for this clonotype. The chain carries TRBV5-1 and TRBJ2-1, with D unclear. Germline V gene lookup returns CDR1 SGHRS and CDR2 YFSETQ. V was trimmed by 3 bases and J by 9 bases, leaving 10 bases between them. The CDR3 contains 12 residues. CDR3 in DNA: TGCGCCAGCAGCTCTGACCCTACTGAGCAGTTCTTC. Residues: CASSSDPTEQFF.

In its sample, this clonotype was seen many times. The chain links TRBV10-3 to TRBJ2-5, with 7 bases identical to TRBD1. The CDR3 contains 12 residues. Germline CDR1 is ENHRY and CDR2 is SYGVKD. The V and J ends lost 6 bases and 3 bases, in that order; junction bases with no gene match: 1. The CDR3 DNA follows: TGTGCCATCAGCGACAGGGAAGAGACCCAGTACTTC. Protein sequence: CAISDREETQYF.

In this sample, this clonotype turned up many times. The rearrangement uses TRBV9 and TRBJ2-5, with D possibly being TRBD1 (7 bases). V gave up 2 bases and J gave up 4 bases, with 15 bases separating them. The CDR3 covers 15 residues. Germline values: CDR1 SGDLS, CDR2 YYNGEE. As DNA, the CDR3 is TGTGCCAGCAGCGTTGGAGGGGGCTGGGGAGAGACCCAGTACTTC. Its translation is CASSVGGGWGETQYF.